The rows below give T cell receptor beta chains drawn from one sample of a study of OX40 agonist ivuxolimab in advanced cancers. Only in-frame clones appear in the TCRdb table, and some are missing; sequencing was by immunoSEQ multiplex PCR. Among some 30,000 clones, 84% were seen once, and the ten largest hold about a quarter. Sequenced here: CD4+ or CD8+ T cells sorted from blood, sampled in a trial of the OX40 agonist ivuxolimab. These receptors were collected from an adult with an advanced solid tumor such as melanoma, head and neck, liver or kidney cancer. The conserved cysteine and the conserved F or W are not part of the CDR3 here. Some rows have no size entry. The others give once, few or many, or a class for an expanded clone.

J gene	clone size	V gene	CDR3 protein
TRBJ1-5	.	TRBV15	ATSRDGARESNQPQH
TRBJ1-6	.	TRBV19	ASSIGLASPLH
TRBJ2-7	.	TRBV4-1	ASSQDPLGTVSYEQY
TRBJ1-5	.	TRBV2	ASSEVAGPNQPQH
TRBJ2-1	.	TRBV5-6	ASSFYGTYNEQF
TRBJ2-3	once	TRBV5-4	ASSLGQGQDTQY
TRBJ2-5	.	TRBV2	ARGTSGETQY
TRBJ1-2	.	TRBV10-3	AISELPTGGAQGYT
TRBJ1-2	.	TRBV5-4	ASSLGQGANYGYT
TRBJ1-1	.	TRBV5-1	ASAPGDKKNTEAF
TRBJ1-1	.	TRBV7-6	ASSLTGGLNTEAF
TRBJ2-7	few	TRBV5-7	ASSTVSYEQY
TRBJ2-7	.	TRBV11-3	ASSLRFPGQGAREQY
TRBJ2-5	few	TRBV6-5	ASSYSSLPETQY
TRBJ1-1	medium-sized	TRBV5-8	ASSTGDRRKWNTEAF
TRBJ1-1	few	TRBV27	ASSSQGAIEAF
TRBJ1-1	.	TRBV11-2	ASSGRSGPTEAF
TRBJ2-7	.	TRBV7-9	ASSWEAGLDEQY
TRBJ1-5	few	TRBV19	ASSFEQHNQPQH
TRBJ2-5	.	TRBV6-1	ATTAELAGQETQY
TRBJ2-1	few	TRBV15	ATKREGSYNEQF
TRBJ2-2	.	TRBV15	ATSRDPAGELF
TRBJ1-5	once	TRBV9	ASSLGSNQPQH
TRBJ2-7	.	TRBV25-1	ASITPPEQY
TRBJ2-7	.	TRBV13	ASTSTKGEQY
TRBJ2-4	.	TRBV4-3	ASSQGLTSGRESGKNIQY
TRBJ2-3	.	TRBV7-9	ASSLQVNTDTQY
.	.	TRBV5-4	ASSSRGSYEQY
TRBJ1-1	.	TRBV6-1	ASSRQGTEAF
TRBJ2-7	once	TRBV5-5	ASSWTDRSYEQY
TRBJ2-2	.	TRBV19	ASTTIRMEGTGELF
TRBJ2-1	once	TRBV11-2	ASSLVGGGYNEQF
TRBJ1-1	.	TRBV5-1	ATKDSLNTEAF
TRBJ1-2	.	TRBV13	ASSLRDRGPNYGYT
TRBJ1-2	.	TRBV10-2	ASSESRTGGANGYT
TRBJ2-3	once	TRBV5-1	ASSLGLEDRTDTQY
TRBJ1-1	.	TRBV19	ASSIGHNLLNTEAF
TRBJ2-7	.	TRBV27	ASSPRTGYYEQY
TRBJ2-3	.	TRBV4-3	ASSQGPSGSPTDTQY
TRBJ2-1	.	TRBV9	ASSGLLAGRTYNEQF
TRBJ2-1	.	TRBV5-1	ASSLGQTTAYNEQF
TRBJ1-2	few	TRBV30	ALNGYT
TRBJ2-1	.	TRBV7-6	ASSLISTGVGNEQF
TRBJ2-3	.	TRBV9	ASSGTGVTDTQY
TRBJ2-2	.	TRBV10-3	AIKTLNTGELF
TRBJ1-3	.	TRBV9	ASSPVPGENTIY
TRBJ2-7	.	TRBV7-9	ASSPGHPFYEQY
TRBJ1-1	once	TRBV11-2	ASSWMTGLNTEAF
TRBJ2-2	.	TRBV11-2	ASSFPQRGANTGELF
TRBJ2-1	.	TRBV6-5	ASSSLAGGRNEQF
TRBJ1-2	.	TRBV29-1	SVGLTVGGDPLDGYT
TRBJ1-1	.	TRBV6-7	ASSRGGARQGFISTEAF
TRBJ1-6	few	TRBV7-7	ASSGDRLSYNSPLH
TRBJ1-1	.	TRBV7-2	ASSFWGGTEAF
TRBJ2-7	.	TRBV30	ALRTGGSYEQY
TRBJ2-7	few	TRBV7-9	ASSPRDIYYEQY
TRBJ1-6	.	TRBV7-9	ASSMTAIHNSPLH